The following is a TCR beta chain sequence with its context. The antigen remains unidentified. PCR was performed using 60 Vbeta and 13 Jbeta primers. Repertoires were generated with immunoSEQ multiplex PCR, while TCRdb's copy carries only in-frame clones and drops some. The table has 150,000 to 200,000 clones, approximately 85% seen once; the top ten hold about a tenth. The sample originates from a study of cytomegalovirus exposure and HLA in healthy donors. Study results and limitations: A further, later analysis showed that HLA-associated TCR beta chains (compared with equally common others) were more clonally expanded.

This CDR3 contains 20 residues. The germline V gene has CDR1 SGDLS and CDR2 YYNGEE. V was shortened by 4 bases and J by 0 bases, with 23 bases between the two germline ends. This rearrangement joins TRBV9 to TRBJ2-6; the D is unclear. The sequence was obtained from a young man in good health and CMV-seropositive. Sequencing was performed on PBMCs. CDR3 amino acids: CASSHDYGKRTSSGANVLTF. CDR3 bases: TGTGCCAGCAGCCATGATTATGGTAAACGTACCAGCTCTGGGGCCAACGTCCTGACTTTC.